This T cell receptor beta chain was sequenced during a study of cytomegalovirus exposure and HLA in healthy donors. A multiplex PCR was run with 60 Vbeta primers and 13 Jbeta primers. Here immunoSEQ multiplex PCR was the method, and the copy in TCRdb shows in-frame clones only, minus some. Its table lists approximately 70,000 clones. Donors sampled were nominally healthy, though unrecorded immune exposures were likely. Germline V gene sequence: CDR1 LGHNA, CDR2 YNFKEQ. This CDR3 has 16 amino acids. Remarks on this clone: Antigen unknown. One junction end does not reproduce the germline sequence, and a read error may be involved.

Study-level findings and limits: Later analysis suggested links between common viral pathogens and several top significant clusters. Follow-up analysis found HLA locus-dependent TCR association rates, highest for DRB1 and lowest for HLA-C.

This rearrangement joins TRBV4-2 to TRBJ2-1, with D uncertain. The receptor's source is a woman in her twenties or thirties in good health and CMV-seronegative. The sequencing input was PBMCs. CDR3 nucleotide sequence: TGTGCCAGCAGCCCCAGACTGCGGAGCTCCGACAATGAGCAGTTCTTC. It specifies CASSPRLRSSDNEQFF.